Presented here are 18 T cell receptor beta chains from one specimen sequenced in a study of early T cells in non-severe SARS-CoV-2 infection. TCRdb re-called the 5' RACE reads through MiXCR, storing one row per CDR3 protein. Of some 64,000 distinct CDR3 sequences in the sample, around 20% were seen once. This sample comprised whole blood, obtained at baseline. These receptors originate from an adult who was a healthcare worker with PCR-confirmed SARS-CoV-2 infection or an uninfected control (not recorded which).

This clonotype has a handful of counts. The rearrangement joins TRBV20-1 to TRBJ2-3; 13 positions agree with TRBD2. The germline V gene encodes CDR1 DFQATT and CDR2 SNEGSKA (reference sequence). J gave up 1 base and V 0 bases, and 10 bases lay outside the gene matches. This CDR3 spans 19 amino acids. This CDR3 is CSARDPTSGRRQGTDTQYF. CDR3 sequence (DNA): TGCAGTGCTAGAGACCCGACTAGCGGGAGGCGTCAGGGCACAGATACGCAGTATTTT.

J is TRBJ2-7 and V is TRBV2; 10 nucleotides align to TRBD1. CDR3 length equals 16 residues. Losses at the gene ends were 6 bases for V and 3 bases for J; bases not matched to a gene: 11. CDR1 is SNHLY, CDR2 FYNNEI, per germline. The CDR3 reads CASRGTGVAQFYEQYF. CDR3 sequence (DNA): TGTGCCAGCAGAGGGACAGGGGTTGCCCAATTCTACGAGCAGTACTTC.

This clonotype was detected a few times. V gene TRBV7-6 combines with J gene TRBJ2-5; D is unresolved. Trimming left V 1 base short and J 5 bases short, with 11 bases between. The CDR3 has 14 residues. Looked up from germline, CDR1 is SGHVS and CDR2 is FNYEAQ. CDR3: CASSLGSSPETQYF. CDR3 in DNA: TGTGCCAGCAGCTTAGGGTCCAGCCCCGAGACCCAGTACTTC. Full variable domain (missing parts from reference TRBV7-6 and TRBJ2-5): GAGVSQSPRYKVTKRGQDVALRCDPISGHVSLYWYRQALGQGPEFLTYFNYEAQQDKSGLPNDRFSAERPEGSISTLTIQRTEQRDSAMYRCASSLGSSPETQYFGPGTRLLVL.

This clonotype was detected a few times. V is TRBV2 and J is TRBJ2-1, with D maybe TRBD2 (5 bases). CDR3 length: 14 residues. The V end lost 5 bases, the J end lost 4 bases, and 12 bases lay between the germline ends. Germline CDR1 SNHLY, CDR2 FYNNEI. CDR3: CASSRGLIYNEQFF. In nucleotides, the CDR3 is TGTGCCAGCAGTCGGGGTCTCATTTACAATGAGCAGTTCTTC.

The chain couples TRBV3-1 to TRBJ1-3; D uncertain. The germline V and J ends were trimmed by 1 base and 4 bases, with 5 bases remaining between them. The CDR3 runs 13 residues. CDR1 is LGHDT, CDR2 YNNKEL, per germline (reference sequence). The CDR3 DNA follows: TGTGCCAGCAGCCAAGCCAAGGGAAACACCATATATTTT. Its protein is CASSQAKGNTIYF.

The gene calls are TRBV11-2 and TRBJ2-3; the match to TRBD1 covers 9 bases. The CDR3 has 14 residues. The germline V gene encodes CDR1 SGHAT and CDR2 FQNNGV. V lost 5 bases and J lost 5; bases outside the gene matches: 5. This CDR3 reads CASSPDRGIDTQYF. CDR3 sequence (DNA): TGTGCCAGCAGCCCGGACAGGGGAATAGATACGCAGTATTTT.

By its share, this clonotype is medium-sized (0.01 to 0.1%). CDR3 loop: CASSSIGLVDTQYF. CDR3 in DNA: TGTGCCAGCAGCTCCATCGGACTAGTGGATACGCAGTATTTT. The rearrangement links TRBV7-6 to TRBJ2-3; 7 bases map to TRBD2. Unmatched junction bases numbered 7, after V lost 4 bases and J lost 6 bases. CDR1 is SGHVS and CDR2 is FNYEAQ in the germline V gene. The CDR3 is 14 amino acids.

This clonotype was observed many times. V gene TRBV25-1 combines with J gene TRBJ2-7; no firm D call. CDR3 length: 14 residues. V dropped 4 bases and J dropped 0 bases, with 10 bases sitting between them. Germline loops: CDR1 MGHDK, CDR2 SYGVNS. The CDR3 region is CASSGSQDSYEQYF. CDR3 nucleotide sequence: TGTGCCAGCAGTGGATCCCAGGACTCCTACGAGCAGTACTTC.

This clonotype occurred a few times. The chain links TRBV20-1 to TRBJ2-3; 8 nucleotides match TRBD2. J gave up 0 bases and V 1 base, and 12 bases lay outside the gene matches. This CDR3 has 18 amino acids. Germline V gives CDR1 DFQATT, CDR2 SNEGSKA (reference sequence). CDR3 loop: CSARAGTTGGSSTDTQYF. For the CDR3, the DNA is TGCAGTGCTAGAGCGGGGACGACGGGAGGGTCTAGCACAGATACGCAGTATTTT.

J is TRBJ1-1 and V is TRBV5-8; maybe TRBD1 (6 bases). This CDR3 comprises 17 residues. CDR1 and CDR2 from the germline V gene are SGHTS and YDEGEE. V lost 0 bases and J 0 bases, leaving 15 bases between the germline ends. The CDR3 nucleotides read TGTGCCAGCAGCTTGGCCACAGGGACCTGGTTGAACACTGAAGCTTTCTTT. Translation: CASSLATGTWLNTEAFF.

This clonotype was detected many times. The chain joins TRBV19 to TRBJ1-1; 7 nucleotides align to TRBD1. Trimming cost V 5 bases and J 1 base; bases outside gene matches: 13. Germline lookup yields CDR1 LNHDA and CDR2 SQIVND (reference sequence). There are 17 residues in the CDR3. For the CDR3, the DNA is TGTGCCAGTAGTGCTATACTTCGACAGGGTGGGAACACTGAAGCTTTCTTT. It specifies CASSAILRQGGNTEAFF. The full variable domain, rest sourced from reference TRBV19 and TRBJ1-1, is DGGITQSPKYLFRKEGQNVTLSCEQNLNHDAMYWYRQDPGQGLRLIYYSQIVNDFQKGDIAEGYSVSREKKESFPLTVTSAQKNPTAFYLCASSAILRQGGNTEAFFGQGTRLTVV.

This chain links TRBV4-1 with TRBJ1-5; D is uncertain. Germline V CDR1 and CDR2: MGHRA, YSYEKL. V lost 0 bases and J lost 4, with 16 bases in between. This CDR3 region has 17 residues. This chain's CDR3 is CASSQDSGAQFNQPQHF. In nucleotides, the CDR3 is TGCGCCAGCAGCCAAGATAGCGGCGCCCAGTTTAATCAGCCCCAGCATTTT.

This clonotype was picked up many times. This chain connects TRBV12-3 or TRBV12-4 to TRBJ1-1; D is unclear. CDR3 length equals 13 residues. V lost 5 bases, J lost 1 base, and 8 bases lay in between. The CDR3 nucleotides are TGTGCCAGCAGTGTTACAGCGAACACTGAAGCTTTCTTT. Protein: CASSVTANTEAFF.

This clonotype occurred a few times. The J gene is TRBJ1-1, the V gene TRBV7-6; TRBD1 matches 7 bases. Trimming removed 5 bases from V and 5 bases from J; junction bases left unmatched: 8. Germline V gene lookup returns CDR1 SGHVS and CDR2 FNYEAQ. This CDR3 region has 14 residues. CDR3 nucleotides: TGTGCCAGCAGCCCGCGACAGGGAGGTACTGAAGCTTTCTTT. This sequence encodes CASSPRQGGTEAFF.

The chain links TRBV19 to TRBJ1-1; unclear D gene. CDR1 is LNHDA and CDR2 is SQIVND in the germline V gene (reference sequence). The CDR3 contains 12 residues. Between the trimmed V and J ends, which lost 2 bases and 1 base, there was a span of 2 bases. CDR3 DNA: TGTGCCAGTAGTATACAGAACACTGAAGCTTTCTTT. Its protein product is CASSIQNTEAFF.

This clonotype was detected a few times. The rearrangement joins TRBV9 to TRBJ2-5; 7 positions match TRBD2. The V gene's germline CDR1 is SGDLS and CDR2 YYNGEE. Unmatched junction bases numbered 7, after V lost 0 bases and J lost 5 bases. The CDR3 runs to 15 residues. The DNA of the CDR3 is TGTGCCAGCAGCGTAGAATCTAGCGGACGGGAGACCCAGTACTTC. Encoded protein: CASSVESSGRETQYF.

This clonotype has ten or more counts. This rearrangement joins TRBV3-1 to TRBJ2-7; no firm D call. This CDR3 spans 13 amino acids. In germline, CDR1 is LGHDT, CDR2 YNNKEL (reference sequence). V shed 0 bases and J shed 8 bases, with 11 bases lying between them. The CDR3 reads CASSQDLAWKQYF. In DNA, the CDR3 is TGTGCCAGCAGCCAAGATCTGGCGTGGAAGCAGTACTTC.

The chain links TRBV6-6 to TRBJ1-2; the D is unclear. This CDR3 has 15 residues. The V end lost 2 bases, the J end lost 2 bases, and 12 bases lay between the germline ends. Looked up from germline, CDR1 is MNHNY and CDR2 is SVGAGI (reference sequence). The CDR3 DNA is TGTGCCAGCAGTTACCGGGCGGAGAAGAACTATGGCTACACCTTC. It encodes CASSYRAEKNYGYTF.